This T cell receptor beta chain was sequenced during a study of long-term antiretroviral therapy in people with HIV. The study drew at least one pre-ART and at least two post-ART PBMC samples from every donor. Each participant with HIV received care in the United States. Running of the v3.0 immunoSEQ assay took place at survey level. Sequencing was designed to cover roughly 40,000-50,000 T-cell genomes in each sample. Generated by immunoSEQ multiplex PCR, the TCRdb table keeps only in-frame clones and is missing some. The sample holds about 25,000 clones, 60% to 80% seen once. Germline values: CDR1 SGHRS, CDR2 YFSETQ. This CDR3 has 16 amino acids. V lost 0 bases and J 6 bases, leaving 13 bases between the germline ends. The study's findings and limits: Older ART regimens were possibly in use when the blood was collected between about 2004 and 2018.

In the case of this clone: Its specificity is not known.

This clonotype was obtained from a man aged 25-45 years with HIV. The chain links TRBV5-1 to TRBJ1-6, with D maybe TRBD1 (6 bases). Source: unsorted PBMCs, taken 2.1 years after starting antiretroviral therapy. The CDR3 here is CASSLEGGSPNSPLHF. As DNA, the CDR3 is TGCGCCAGCAGCTTGGAGGGGGGTAGCCCTAATTCACCCCTCCACTTT.